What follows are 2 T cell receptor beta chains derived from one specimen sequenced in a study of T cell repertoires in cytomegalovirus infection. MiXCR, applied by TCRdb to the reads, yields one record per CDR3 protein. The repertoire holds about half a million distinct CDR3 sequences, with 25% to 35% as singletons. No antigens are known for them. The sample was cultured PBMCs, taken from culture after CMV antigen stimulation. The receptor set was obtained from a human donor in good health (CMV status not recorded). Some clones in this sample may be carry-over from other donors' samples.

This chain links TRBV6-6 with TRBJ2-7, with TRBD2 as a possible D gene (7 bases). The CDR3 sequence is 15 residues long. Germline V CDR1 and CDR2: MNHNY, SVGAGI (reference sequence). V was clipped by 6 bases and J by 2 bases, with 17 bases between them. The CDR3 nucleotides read TGTGCCAGCAGAAACGGAGGGGGGGGAACCTACGAGCAGTACTTC. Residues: CASRNGGGGTYEQYF.

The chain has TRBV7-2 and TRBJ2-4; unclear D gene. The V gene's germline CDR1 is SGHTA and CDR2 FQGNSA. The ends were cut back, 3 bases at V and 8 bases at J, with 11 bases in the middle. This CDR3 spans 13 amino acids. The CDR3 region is CASSFPREDIQYF. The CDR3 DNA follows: TGTGCCAGCAGCTTCCCACGTGAAGACATTCAGTACTTC.